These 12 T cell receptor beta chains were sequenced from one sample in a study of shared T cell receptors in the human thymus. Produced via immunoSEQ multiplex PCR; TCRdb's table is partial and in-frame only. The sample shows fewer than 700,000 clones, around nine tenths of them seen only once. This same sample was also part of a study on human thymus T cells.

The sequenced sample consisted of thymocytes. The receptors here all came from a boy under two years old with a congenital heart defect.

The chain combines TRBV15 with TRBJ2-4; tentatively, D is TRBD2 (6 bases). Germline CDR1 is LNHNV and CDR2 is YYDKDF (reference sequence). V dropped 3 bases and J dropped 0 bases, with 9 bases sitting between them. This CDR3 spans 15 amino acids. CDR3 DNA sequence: TGTGCCACCAGCAGGGAGGGCCAAGCCAAAAACATTCAGTACTTC. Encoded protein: CATSREGQAKNIQYF.

The CDR3 sequence is CASSTETNADRAKNIQYF. In DNA, the CDR3 is TGTGCCAGCAGTACCGAAACAAACGCCGACAGAGCCAAAAACATTCAGTACTTC. The chain is built from TRBV6-4 and TRBJ2-4, with D perhaps TRBD1 (5 bases). Germline V gene lookup returns CDR1 MRHNA and CDR2 SNTAGT. Trimming stripped 5 bases from V and 0 bases from J, with 20 bases between. This CDR3 contains 18 residues.

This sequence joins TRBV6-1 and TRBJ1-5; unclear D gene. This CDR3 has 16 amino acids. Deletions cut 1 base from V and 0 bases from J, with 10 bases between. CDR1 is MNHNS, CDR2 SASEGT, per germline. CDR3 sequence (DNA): TGTGCCAGCAGTGAAGGAGGATACTTTAGCAATCAGCCCCAGCATTTT. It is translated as CASSEGGYFSNQPQHF.

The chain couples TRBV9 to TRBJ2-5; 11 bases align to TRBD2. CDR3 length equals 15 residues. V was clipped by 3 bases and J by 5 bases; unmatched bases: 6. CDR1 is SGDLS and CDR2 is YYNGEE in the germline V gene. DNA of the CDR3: TGTGCCAGCAGCGGAACTAGCGGGAGAGGGGAGACCCAGTACTTC. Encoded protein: CASSGTSGRGETQYF.

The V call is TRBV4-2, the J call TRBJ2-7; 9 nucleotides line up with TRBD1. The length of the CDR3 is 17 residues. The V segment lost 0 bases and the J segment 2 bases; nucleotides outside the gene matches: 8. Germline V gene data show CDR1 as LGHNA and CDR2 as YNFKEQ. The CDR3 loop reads CASSQERERQGAYEQYF. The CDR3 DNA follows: TGTGCCAGCAGCCAAGAAAGAGAGAGACAGGGGGCCTACGAGCAGTACTTC.

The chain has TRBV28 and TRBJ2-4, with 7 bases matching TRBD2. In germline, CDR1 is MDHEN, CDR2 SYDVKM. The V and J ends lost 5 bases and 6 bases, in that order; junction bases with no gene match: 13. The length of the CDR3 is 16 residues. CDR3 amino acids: CASSGGDGRVRNIQYF. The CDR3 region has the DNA TGTGCCAGCAGTGGGGGGGACGGACGGGTGAGAAACATTCAGTACTTC. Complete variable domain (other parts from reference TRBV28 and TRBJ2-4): DVKVTQSSRYLVKRTGEKVFLECVQDMDHENMFWYRQDPGLGLRLIYFSYDVKMKEKGDIPEGYSVSREKKERFSLILESASTNQTSMYLCASSGGDGRVRNIQYFGAGTRLSVL.

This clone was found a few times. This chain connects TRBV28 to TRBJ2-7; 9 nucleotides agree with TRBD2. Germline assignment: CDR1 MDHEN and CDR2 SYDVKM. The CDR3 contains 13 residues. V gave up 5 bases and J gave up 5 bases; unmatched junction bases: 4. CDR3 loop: CASSDSGSNEQYF. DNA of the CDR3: TGTGCCAGCAGTGATAGCGGGAGTAACGAGCAGTACTTC.

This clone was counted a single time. Here the CDR3 DNA reads TGTGCCATCAGTGTAGATTACAGGGGCGCCACTGAAGCTTTCTTT. This translates into CAISVDYRGATEAFF. The chain employs TRBV10-3 and TRBJ1-1; 7 nucleotides line up with TRBD1. Germline values: CDR1 ENHRY, CDR2 SYGVKD. The CDR3 covers 15 residues. Trimming took 4 bases from V and 4 from J; bases not matched to a gene: 9.

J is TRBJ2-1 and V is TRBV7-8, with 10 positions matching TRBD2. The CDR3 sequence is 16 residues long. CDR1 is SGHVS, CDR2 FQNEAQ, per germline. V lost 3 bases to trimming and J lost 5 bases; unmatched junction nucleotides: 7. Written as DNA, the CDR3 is TGTGCCAGCAGCTTTTCAGCGGGAGGGCCAAACAATGAGCAGTTCTTC. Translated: CASSFSAGGPNNEQFF.

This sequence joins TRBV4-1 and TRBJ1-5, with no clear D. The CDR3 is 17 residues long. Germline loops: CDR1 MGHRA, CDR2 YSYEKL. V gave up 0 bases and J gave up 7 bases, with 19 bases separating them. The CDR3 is CASSQEPASGSNQPQHF. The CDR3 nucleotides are TGCGCCAGCAGCCAAGAGCCTGCATCCGGGTCGAACCAGCCCCAGCATTTT.

CDR3 in DNA: TGTGCCAGCAGCCAAGTCGCGGACAATGAGCAGTTCTTC. This codes for CASSQVADNEQFF. The genes are TRBV4-2 and TRBJ2-1; D is ambiguous. The V end was cut by 1 base, the J end by 5 bases, with 6 bases between. The CDR3 has 13 residues. Per germline, CDR1 LGHNA and CDR2 YNFKEQ.

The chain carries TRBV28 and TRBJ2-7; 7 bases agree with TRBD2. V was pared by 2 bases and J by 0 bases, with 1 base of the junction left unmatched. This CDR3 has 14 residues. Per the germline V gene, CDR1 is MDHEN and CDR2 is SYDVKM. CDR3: CASSLAGVSYEQYF. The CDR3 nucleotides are TGTGCCAGCAGTTTAGCGGGGGTCTCCTACGAGCAGTACTTC.